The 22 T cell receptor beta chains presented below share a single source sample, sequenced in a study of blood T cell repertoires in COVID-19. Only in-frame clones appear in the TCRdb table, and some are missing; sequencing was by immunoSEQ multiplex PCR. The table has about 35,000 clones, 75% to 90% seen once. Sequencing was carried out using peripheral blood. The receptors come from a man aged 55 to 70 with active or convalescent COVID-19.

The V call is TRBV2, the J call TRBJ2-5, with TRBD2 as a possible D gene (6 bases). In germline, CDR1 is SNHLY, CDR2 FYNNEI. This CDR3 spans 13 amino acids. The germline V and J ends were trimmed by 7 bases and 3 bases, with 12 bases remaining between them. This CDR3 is CASTRDSEETQYF. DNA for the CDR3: TGTGCCAGCACCAGGGACTCGGAAGAGACCCAGTACTTC. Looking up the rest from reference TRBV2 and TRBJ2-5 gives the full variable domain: EPEVTQTPSHQVTQMGQEVILRCVPISNHLYFYWYRQILGQKVEFLVSFYNNEISEKSEIFDDQFSVERPDGSNFTLKIRSTKLEDSAMYFCASTRDSEETQYFGPGTRLLVL.

The CDR3 DNA is TGTGCCACCAGCAGAGAGGTTGGCAGACTTAACACTGAAGCTTTCTTT. This translates into CATSREVGRLNTEAFF. The chain links TRBV15 to TRBJ1-1; no firm D call. From germline, CDR1 is LNHNV and CDR2 YYDKDF (reference sequence). The V and J ends lost 0 bases and 2 bases respectively, with 13 bases between them. CDR3 length: 16 amino acids.

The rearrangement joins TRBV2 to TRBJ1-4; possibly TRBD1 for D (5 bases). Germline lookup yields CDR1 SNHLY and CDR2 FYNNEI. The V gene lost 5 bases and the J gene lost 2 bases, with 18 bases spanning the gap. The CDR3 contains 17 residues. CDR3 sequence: CASSPRGGRTTNEKLFF. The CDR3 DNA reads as TGTGCCAGCAGTCCCCGGGGGGGGAGGACGACTAATGAAAAACTGTTTTTT.

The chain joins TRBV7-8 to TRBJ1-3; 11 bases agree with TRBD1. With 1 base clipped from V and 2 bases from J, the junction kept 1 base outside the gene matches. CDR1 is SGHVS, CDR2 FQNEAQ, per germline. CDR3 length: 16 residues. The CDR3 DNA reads TGTGCCAGCAGCTTAGTGGGACAGGGGGCTGGAAACACCATATATTTT. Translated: CASSLVGQGAGNTIYF.

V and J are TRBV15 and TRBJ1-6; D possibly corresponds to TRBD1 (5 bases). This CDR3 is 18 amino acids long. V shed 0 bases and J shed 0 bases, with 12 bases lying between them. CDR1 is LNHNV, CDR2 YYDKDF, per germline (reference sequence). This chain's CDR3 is CATSRDLGGASYNSPLHF. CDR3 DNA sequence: TGTGCCACCAGCAGAGATCTTGGAGGGGCCTCCTATAATTCACCCCTCCACTTT.

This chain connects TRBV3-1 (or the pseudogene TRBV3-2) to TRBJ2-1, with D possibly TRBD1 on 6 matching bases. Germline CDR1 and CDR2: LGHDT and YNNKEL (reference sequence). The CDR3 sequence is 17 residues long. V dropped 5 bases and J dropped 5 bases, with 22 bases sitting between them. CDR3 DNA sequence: TGTGCCAGCAGCTCCGCACAGGGAATTGTGGCAAACAATGAGCAGTTCTTC. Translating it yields CASSSAQGIVANNEQFF.

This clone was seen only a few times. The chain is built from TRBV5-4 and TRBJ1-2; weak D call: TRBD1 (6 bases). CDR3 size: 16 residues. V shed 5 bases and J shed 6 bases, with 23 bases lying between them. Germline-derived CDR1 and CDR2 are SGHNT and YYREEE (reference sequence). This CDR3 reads CASRSKAGTLKNGYTF. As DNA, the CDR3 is TGTGCCAGCAGATCTAAAGCCGGGACATTAAAAAATGGCTACACCTTC.

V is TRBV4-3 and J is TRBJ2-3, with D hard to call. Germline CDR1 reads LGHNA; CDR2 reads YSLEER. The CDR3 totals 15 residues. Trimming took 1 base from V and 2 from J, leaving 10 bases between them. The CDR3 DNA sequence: TGCGCCAGCAGCCAAGGGAGCGACCCCACAGATACGCAGTATTTT. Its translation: CASSQGSDPTDTQYF.

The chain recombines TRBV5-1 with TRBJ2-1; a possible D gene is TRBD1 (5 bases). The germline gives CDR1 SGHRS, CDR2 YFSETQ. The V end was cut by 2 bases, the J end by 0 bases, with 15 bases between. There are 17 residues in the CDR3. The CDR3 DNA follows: TGCGCCAGCAGCTTAGTTATTGAGCAGGGCTCCTACAATGAGCAGTTCTTC. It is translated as CASSLVIEQGSYNEQFF. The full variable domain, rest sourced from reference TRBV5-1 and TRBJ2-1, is KAGVTQTPRYLIKTRGQQVTLSCSPISGHRSVSWYQQTPGQGLQFLFEYFSETQRNKGNFPGRFSGRQFSNSRSEMNVSTLELGDSALYLCASSLVIEQGSYNEQFFGPGTRLTVL.

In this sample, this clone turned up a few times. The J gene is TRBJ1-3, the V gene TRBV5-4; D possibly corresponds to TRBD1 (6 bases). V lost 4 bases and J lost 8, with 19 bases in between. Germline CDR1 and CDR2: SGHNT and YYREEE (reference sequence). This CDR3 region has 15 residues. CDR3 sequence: CASSDQTGGGYTIYF. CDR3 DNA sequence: TGTGCCAGCAGCGACCAGACAGGTGGGGGATACACCATATATTTT. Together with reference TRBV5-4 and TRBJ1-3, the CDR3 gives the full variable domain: ETGVTQSPTHLIKTRGQQVTLRCSSQSGHNTVSWYQQALGQGPQFIFQYYREEENGRGNFPPRFSGLQFPNYSSELNVNALELDDSALYLCASSDQTGGGYTIYFGEGSWLTVV.

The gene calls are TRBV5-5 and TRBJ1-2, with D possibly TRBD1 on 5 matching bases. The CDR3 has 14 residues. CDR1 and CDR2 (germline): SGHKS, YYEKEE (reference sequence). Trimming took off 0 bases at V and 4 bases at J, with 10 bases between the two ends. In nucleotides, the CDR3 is TGTGCCAGCAGCTTGGATCCAGGGTTCTATGGCTACACCTTC. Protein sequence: CASSLDPGFYGYTF.

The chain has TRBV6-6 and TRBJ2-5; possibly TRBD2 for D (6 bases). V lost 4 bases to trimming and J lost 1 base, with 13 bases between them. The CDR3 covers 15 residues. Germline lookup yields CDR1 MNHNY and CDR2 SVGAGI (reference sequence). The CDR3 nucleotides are TGTGCCAGCAGTTCCCGGGCCGGGGGCCAAGAGACCCAGTACTTC. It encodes CASSSRAGGQETQYF.

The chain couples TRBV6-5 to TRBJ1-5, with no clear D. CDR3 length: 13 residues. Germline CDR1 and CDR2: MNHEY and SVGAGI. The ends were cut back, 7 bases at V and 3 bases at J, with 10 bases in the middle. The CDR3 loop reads CASNPTYNQPQHF. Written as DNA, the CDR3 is TGTGCCAGCAACCCAACTTACAATCAGCCCCAGCATTTT.

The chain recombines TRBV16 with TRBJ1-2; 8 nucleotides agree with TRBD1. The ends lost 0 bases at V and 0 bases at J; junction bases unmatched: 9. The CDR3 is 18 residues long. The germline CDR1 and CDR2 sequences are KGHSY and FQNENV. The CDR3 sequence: CASSQSIPGGRPNYGYTF. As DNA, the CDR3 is TGTGCCAGCAGCCAATCGATCCCAGGGGGCCGACCTAACTATGGCTACACCTTC.

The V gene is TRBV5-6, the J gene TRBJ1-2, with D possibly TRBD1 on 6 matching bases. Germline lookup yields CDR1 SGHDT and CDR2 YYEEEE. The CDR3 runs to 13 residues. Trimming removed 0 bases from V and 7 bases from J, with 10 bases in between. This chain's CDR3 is CASSLEGRGGYTF. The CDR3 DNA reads TGTGCCAGCAGCTTGGAAGGCAGGGGTGGCTACACCTTC.

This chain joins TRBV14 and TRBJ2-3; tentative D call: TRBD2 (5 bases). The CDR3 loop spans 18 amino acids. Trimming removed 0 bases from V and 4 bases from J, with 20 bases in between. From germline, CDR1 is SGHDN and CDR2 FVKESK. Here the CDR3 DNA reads TGTGCCAGCAGCCAAGAGCGTCTGGGATACCAGGAGGCAGATACGCAGTATTTT. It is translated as CASSQERLGYQEADTQYF. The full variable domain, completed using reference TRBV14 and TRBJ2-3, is EAGVTQFPSHSVIEKGQTVTLRCDPISGHDNLYWYRRVMGKEIKFLLHFVKESKQDESGMPNNRFLAERTGGTYSTLKVQPAELEDSGVYFCASSQERLGYQEADTQYFGPGTRLTVL.

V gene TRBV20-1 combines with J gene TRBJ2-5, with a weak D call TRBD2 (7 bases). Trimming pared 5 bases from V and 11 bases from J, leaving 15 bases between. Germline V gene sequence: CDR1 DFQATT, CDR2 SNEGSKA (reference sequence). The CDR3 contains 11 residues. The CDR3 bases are TGCAGTGCTGGGGAGGGGGACTCTCAGTACTTC. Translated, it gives CSAGEGDSQYF.

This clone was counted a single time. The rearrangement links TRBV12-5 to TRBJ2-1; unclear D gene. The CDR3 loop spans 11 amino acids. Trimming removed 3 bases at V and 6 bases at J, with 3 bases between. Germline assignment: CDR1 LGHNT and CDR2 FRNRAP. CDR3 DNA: TGTGCTAGTGGTTTCAGCAATGAGCAGTTCTTC. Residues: CASGFSNEQFF.

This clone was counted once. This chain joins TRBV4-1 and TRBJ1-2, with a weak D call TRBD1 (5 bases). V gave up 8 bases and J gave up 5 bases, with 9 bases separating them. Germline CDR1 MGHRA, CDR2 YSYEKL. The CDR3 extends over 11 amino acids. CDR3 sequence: CASSGFYGYTF. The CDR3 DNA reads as TGCGCCAGCTCAGGGTTTTATGGCTACACCTTC.

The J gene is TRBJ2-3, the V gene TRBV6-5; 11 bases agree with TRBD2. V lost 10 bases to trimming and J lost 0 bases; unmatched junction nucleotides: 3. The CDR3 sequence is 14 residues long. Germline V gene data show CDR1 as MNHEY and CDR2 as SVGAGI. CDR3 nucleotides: TGTGCCATAGGACTAGCGGGTAGCACAGATACGCAGTATTTT. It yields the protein CAIGLAGSTDTQYF.

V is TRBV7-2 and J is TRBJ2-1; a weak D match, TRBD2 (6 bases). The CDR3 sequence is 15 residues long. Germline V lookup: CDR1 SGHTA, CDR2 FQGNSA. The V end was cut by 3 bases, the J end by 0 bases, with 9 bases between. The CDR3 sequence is CASSFKTSSYNEQFF. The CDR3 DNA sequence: TGTGCCAGCAGCTTTAAGACTAGCTCCTACAATGAGCAGTTCTTC.

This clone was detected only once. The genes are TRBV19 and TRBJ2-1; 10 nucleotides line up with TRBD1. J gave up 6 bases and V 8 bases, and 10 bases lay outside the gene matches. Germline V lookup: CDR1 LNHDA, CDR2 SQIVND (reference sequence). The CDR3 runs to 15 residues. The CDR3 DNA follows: TGTGCCAGTCAACAGTCCGGGACAGGGGTCAATGAGCAGTTCTTC. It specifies CASQQSGTGVNEQFF.